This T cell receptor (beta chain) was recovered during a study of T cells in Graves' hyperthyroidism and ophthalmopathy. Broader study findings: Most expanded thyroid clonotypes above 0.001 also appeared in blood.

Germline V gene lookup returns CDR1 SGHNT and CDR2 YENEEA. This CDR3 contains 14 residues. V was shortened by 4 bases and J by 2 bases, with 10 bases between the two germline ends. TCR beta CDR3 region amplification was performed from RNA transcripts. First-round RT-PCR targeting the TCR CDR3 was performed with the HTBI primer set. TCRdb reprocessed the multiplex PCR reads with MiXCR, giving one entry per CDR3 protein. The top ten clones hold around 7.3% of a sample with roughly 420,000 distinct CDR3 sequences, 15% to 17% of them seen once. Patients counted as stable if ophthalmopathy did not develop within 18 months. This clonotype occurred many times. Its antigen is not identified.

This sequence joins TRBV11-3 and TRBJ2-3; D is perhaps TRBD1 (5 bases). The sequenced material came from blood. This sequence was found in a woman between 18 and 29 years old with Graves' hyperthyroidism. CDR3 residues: CASSSRQITDTQYF. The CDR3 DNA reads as TGTGCCAGCAGCTCTCGACAGATCACAGATACGCAGTATTTT. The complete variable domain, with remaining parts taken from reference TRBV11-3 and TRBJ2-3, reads EAGVVQSPRYKIIEKKQPVAFWCNPISGHNTLYWYLQNLGQGPELLIRYENEEAVDDSQLPKDRFSAERLKGVDSTLKIQPAELGDSAVYLCASSSRQITDTQYFGPGTRLTVL.